This T cell receptor (beta chain) was found in a study of PD-1 and CTLA-4 blockade in melanoma. CDR1 is SGHNT and CDR2 is YENEEA in the germline V gene. V was clipped by 6 bases and J by 8 bases, with 28 bases between them. The CDR3 contains 17 residues. Generated by immunoSEQ multiplex PCR, the TCRdb table keeps only in-frame clones and is missing some. The sample consists of roughly 16,000 clones, around 70% of them appearing once. The sequence was obtained from a human donor with melanoma. This specimen consisted of CD8+ T cells from peripheral blood, obtained before anti-PD-1 treatment. The gene calls are TRBV11-3 and TRBJ1-1, with TRBD1 as a possible D gene (5 bases). CDR3 DNA: TGTGCCAGCAGTAGAACACGGGACGGAATACGGTGGATAGAAGCTTTCTTT. Translated, it gives CASSRTRDGIRWIEAFF.